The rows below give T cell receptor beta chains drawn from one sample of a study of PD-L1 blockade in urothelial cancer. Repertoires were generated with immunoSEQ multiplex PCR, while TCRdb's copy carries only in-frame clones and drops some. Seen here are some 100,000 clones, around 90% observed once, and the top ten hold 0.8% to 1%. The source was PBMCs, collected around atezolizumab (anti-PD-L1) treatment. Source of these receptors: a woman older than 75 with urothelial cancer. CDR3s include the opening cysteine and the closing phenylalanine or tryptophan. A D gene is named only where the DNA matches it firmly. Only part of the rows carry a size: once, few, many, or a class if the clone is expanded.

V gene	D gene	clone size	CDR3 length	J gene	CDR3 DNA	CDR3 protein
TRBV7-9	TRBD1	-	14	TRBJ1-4	TGTGCCAGCAGCTTAAGTGGGACAGATGAAAAACTGTTTTTT	CASSLSGTDEKLFF
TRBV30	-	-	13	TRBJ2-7	TGTGCCTGGAGTGTGACGGGCCGGGGAGAGCAGTACTTC	CAWSVTGRGEQYF
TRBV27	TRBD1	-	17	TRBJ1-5	TGTGCCAGCAGTTCAACAGGGGGCAAGGTTAGCAATCAGCCCCAGCATTTT	CASSSTGGKVSNQPQHF
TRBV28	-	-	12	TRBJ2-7	TGTGCCAGCAGTTTAATCGTCGGGGAGCAGTACTTC	CASSLIVGEQYF
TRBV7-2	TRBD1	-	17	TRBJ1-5	TGTGCCAGCAGCGCGGTTGGGACAGGTAATAGCAATCAGCCCCAGCATTTT	CASSAVGTGNSNQPQHF
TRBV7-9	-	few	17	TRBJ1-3	TGTGCCAGCAGACCTAAGGTTCACGACAGCTCTGGAAACACCATATATTTT	CASRPKVHDSSGNTIYF
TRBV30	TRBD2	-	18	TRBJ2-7	TGTGCCTGGAGTCCCTCTCGGACTAGCGGGAGGCCTTCCTACGAGCAGTACTTC	CAWSPSRTSGRPSYEQYF
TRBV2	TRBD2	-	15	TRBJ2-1	TGTGCCAGCAGTGACTGGGCTAGCGGGGGTAATGAGCAGTTCTTC	CASSDWASGGNEQFF
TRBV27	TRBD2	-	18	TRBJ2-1	TGTGCCAGCAGTTTAATGGGACTAGCGGTTCGCTCCTACAATGAGCAGTTCTTC	CASSLMGLAVRSYNEQFF
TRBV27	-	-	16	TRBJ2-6	TGTGCCAGCAGTTTCTTGCAGACTTCTGGGGCCAACGTCCTGACTTTC	CASSFLQTSGANVLTF
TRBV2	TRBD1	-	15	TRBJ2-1	TGTGCCACAAGACAGGGGGCGGGAGTGTTTTATGAGCAGTTCTTC	CATRQGAGVFYEQFF
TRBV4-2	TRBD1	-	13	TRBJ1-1	TGTGCCAGCAGCCACCTGGGACAGGGTGAAGCTTTCTTT	CASSHLGQGEAFF
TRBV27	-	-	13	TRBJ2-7	TGTGCCAGCAGTTTCCCCAGGGCCCACGAGCAGTACTTC	CASSFPRAHEQYF
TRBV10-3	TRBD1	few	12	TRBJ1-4	TGTGCCATCGGACAGGGTAATGAAAAACTGTTTTTT	CAIGQGNEKLFF
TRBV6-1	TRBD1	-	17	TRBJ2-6	TGTGCCAGCAGTGAGGACAGGGTATCTACTGGGGCCAACGTCCTGACTTTC	CASSEDRVSTGANVLTF
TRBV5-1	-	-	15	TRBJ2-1	TGCGCCAGCAGCCGGTCGGACTCGATGTACAATGAGCAGTTCTTC	CASSRSDSMYNEQFF
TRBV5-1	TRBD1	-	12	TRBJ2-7	TGCGCCAGCAGCTCGACAGGGAACGAGCAGTACTTC	CASSSTGNEQYF
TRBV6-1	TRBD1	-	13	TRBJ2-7	TGTGCCAGCAGTGAGAGGACAGGATCCGAGCAGTACTTC	CASSERTGSEQYF
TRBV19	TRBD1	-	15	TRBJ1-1	TGTGCCAGTAGTGCGTCCGGGACAGGGGCGGTGGAAGCTTTCTTT	CASSASGTGAVEAFF
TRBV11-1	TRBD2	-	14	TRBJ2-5	TGTGCCAGCGGGGTAGCGGGGCCCCAAGGGACCCAGTACTTC	CASGVAGPQGTQYF
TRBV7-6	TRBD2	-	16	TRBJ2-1	TGTGCCAGCAGCTTAGCGCTGGCGGGAGAGTCCCATGAGCAGTTCTTC	CASSLALAGESHEQFF
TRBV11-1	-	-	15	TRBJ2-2	TGTGCCAGCAGCTTACTGGCGGGACCCACCGGGGAGCTGTTTTTT	CASSLLAGPTGELFF
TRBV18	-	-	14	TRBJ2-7	TGTGCCAGCTCACCCTATCCTACTTTTCCCGGGCAGTACTTC	CASSPYPTFPGQYF
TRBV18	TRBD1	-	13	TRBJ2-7	TGTGCCAGCTCACGGGACAGGGACTACGAGCAGTACTTC	CASSRDRDYEQYF
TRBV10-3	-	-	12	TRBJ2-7	TGTGCCATCAGTGTCTTCTCCTACGAGCAGTACTTC	CAISVFSYEQYF
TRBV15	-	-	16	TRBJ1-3	TGTGCCACCAGCAGAGAAGGGGCCTCCTCTGGAAACACCATATATTTT	CATSREGASSGNTIYF
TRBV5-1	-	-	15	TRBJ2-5	TGCGCCAGCAGCTTGGACAGCTACATCCAAGAGACCCAGTACTTC	CASSLDSYIQETQYF
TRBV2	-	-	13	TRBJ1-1	TGTGCCAGCAAAGGGGGATTGAACACTGAAGCTTTCTTT	CASKGGLNTEAFF
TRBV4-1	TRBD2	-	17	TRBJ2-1	TGCGCCAGCAGCCCCAGTTTTACGGCGGGAGGGCGGAATGAGCAGTTCTTC	CASSPSFTAGGRNEQFF
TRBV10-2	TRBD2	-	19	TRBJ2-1	TGCGCCAGCAGATCCTCCGGAGCGGGAGCTCAAAGCTCCTACAATGAGCAGTTCTTC	CASRSSGAGAQSSYNEQFF
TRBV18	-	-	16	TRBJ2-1	TGTGCCAGCTCAAACCGACAGGAGAGCTCCTACAATGAGCAGTTCTTC	CASSNRQESSYNEQFF
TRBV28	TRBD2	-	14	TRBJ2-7	TGTGCCAGCAGTTCTGGGACTACCCCCTACGAGCAGTACTTC	CASSSGTTPYEQYF
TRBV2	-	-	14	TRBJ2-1	TGTGCCAGCATAGGTCAGGGCTTCTACAATGAGCAGTTCTTC	CASIGQGFYNEQFF
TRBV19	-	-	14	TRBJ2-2	TGTGCCAGTAGTATAGGGACAAAAACCGGGGAGCTGTTTTTT	CASSIGTKTGELFF
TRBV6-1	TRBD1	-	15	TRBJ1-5	TGTGCCAGCATGCGGACAGGGGGATTTAATCAGCCCCAGCATTTT	CASMRTGGFNQPQHF
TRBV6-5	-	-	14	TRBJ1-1	TGTGCCAGCAGTTACTGGCAGGGAAACACTGAAGCTTTCTTT	CASSYWQGNTEAFF
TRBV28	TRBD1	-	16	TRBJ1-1	TGTGCCAGCAGTTTAGATCACAGGGGTATGGGTGGAGGAGCTTTCTTT	CASSLDHRGMGGGAFF
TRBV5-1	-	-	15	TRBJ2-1	TGCGCCAGCACCCCCCCCGGGCCGGGGTACAATGAGCAGTTCTTC	CASTPPGPGYNEQFF
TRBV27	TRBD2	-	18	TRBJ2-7	TGTGCCAGCAGTTTATCCAACCGACTAGCGGACTTAACCTACGAGCAGTACTTC	CASSLSNRLADLTYEQYF
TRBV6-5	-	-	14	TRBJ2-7	TGTGCCAGCAGCCGCTCGGACTCCTTGTACGAGCAGTACTTC	CASSRSDSLYEQYF
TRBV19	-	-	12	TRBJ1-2	TGTGCCACCAGGACGGGAAACTATGGCTACACCTTC	CATRTGNYGYTF
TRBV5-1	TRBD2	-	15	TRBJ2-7	TGCGCCAGCAGCTTGGCGAGCGGGGTCACGATCGAGCAGTACTTC	CASSLASGVTIEQYF
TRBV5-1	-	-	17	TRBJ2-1	TGCGCCAGCAGCTTGGATCTTAGCGGCAGCTCCTACAATGAGCAGTTCTTC	CASSLDLSGSSYNEQFF
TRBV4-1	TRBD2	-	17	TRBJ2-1	TGCGCCAGCAGCCAAGGGATGTTAGCGGGAGGGAGGAATGAGCAGTTCTTC	CASSQGMLAGGRNEQFF
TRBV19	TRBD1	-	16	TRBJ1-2	TGTGCCAGTAGTTTCCCTGACAGGGGGTCTAACTATGGCTACACCTTC	CASSFPDRGSNYGYTF
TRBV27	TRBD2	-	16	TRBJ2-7	TGTGCCAGCAGTCCAGCGGCGGGGGCGGGGGGGGCCGAGCAGTACTTC	CASSPAAGAGGAEQYF
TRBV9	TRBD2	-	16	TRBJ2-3	TGTGCCAGCAGCGTTACCCTAGCGGGAGCGACAGATACGCAGTATTTT	CASSVTLAGATDTQYF
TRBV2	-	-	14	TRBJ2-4	TGTGCCAGCAGTGAAGCACTAGGCAAAAACATTCAGTACTTC	CASSEALGKNIQYF
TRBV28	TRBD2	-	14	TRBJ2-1	TGTGCCAGCACTTGGACTAGCGGCTACAATGAGCAGTTCTTC	CASTWTSGYNEQFF
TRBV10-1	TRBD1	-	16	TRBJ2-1	TGCGCCAGCAGTGAAAGGGGACAGGGGCCGTACAATGAGCAGTTCTTC	CASSERGQGPYNEQFF
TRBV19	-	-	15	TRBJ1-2	TGTGCCAGTAGTACAACAGCGGTCCTTCGCTATGGCTACACCTTC	CASSTTAVLRYGYTF
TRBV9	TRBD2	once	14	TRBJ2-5	TGTGCCAGCAGCCCTAGCGGGATTTTGGAGACCCAGTACTTC	CASSPSGILETQYF
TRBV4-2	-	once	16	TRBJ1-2	TGTGCCAGCAGCCAAGATAGTGGAAGGGGGAACTATGGCTACACCTTC	CASSQDSGRGNYGYTF